These 22 T cell receptor beta chains originate from one sample sequenced in a study of monozygotic twins with inflammatory bowel disease. For each CDR3 protein, TCRdb gives one entry from its re-call of the 5' RACE reads, without DNA. This sample lists 210,000 or so distinct CDR3 sequences; its ten largest clones have under 8.5%. The specimen was blood. The receptors were gathered from a human donor with ulcerative colitis or Crohn's disease, or a healthy co-twin of an affected twin (not recorded which).

V is TRBV2 and J is TRBJ1-4; the TRBD1 assignment by TCRdb is unverifiable without DNA. The germline gives CDR1 SNHLY, CDR2 FYNNEI. CDR3 length: 15 amino acids. CDR3 loop: CASSDPGQGGEKLFF.

This chain joins TRBV12-3 or TRBV12-4 and TRBJ2-1. The CDR3 totals 14 residues. CDR3 amino acids: CASSLETLYNEQFF.

The chain recombines TRBV12-3 or TRBV12-4 with TRBJ1-2. The CDR3 is made up of 14 amino acids. The CDR3 sequence is CASSYRDLRNGYTF.

The chain is built from TRBV5-1 and TRBJ2-2; TCRdb calls TRBD2, which cannot be checked without DNA. Germline-derived CDR1 and CDR2 are SGHRS and YFSETQ. The CDR3 consists of 17 residues. The CDR3 sequence: CASSGSRMRGLTGELFF. The whole variable domain, remainder taken from reference TRBV5-1 and TRBJ2-2, is KAGVTQTPRYLIKTRGQQVTLSCSPISGHRSVSWYQQTPGQGLQFLFEYFSETQRNKGNFPGRFSGRQFSNSRSEMNVSTLELGDSALYLCASSGSRMRGLTGELFFGEGSRLTVL.

The V gene is TRBV19, the J gene TRBJ1-1; TCRdb selects TRBD1, and the lack of DNA leaves this call unchecked. The CDR3 extends over 15 amino acids. CDR1 and CDR2 from the germline V gene are LNHDA and SQIVND (reference sequence). CDR3 protein: CASSAGTLLRTEAFF. The full variable domain, with the rest looked up from reference TRBV19 and TRBJ1-1, is DGGITQSPKYLFRKEGQNVTLSCEQNLNHDAMYWYRQDPGQGLRLIYYSQIVNDFQKGDIAEGYSVSREKKESFPLTVTSAQKNPTAFYLCASSAGTLLRTEAFFGQGTRLTVV.

The chain joins TRBV20-1 to TRBJ1-2. Germline V gene lookup returns CDR1 DFQATT and CDR2 SNEGSKA (reference sequence). The CDR3 runs to 14 residues. The CDR3 loop is CSAIGQLFNYGYTF.

This chain connects TRBV7-2 to TRBJ2-2; TCRdb's D call of TRBD2 is untestable without DNA. Germline V lookup: CDR1 SGHTA, CDR2 FQGNSA. CDR3 length equals 16 residues. The CDR3 protein is CASSRSGRAAGGELFF.

The chain links TRBV7-3 to TRBJ1-2; lacking DNA, the TRBD1 call made by TCRdb goes unchecked. Germline V gene data show CDR1 as SGHTA and CDR2 as FQGTGA. This CDR3 region has 14 residues. CDR3: CASSPGQGSDGYTF.

The chain carries TRBV2 and TRBJ1-4. This CDR3 contains 13 residues. Germline V lookup: CDR1 SNHLY, CDR2 FYNNEI. This CDR3 is CASSDSNLPKLFF.

The chain carries TRBV7-2 and TRBJ1-6. The CDR3 spans 17 residues. CDR1 is SGHTA, CDR2 FQGNSA, per germline. CDR3 sequence: CASSSNTIGSYNSPLHF. Full variable domain (rest looked up from reference TRBV7-2 and TRBJ1-6): GAGVSQSPSNKVTEKGKDVELRCDPISGHTALYWYRQSLGQGLEFLIYFQGNSAPDKSGLPSDRFSAERTGGSVSTLTIQRTQQEDSAVYLCASSSNTIGSYNSPLHFGNGTRLTVT.

CDR3 loop: CSARVGGLYEQYF. This chain links TRBV20-1 with TRBJ2-7. The germline V gene encodes CDR1 DFQATT and CDR2 SNEGSKA (reference sequence). This CDR3 has 13 amino acids.

The V call is TRBV20-1, the J call TRBJ2-7; TCRdb's assignment of TRBD1 cannot be checked, as there is no DNA. The CDR3 covers 13 residues. CDR1 and CDR2 (germline): DFQATT, SNEGSKA (reference sequence). Here the CDR3 reads CSARGDISYEQYF.

The CDR3 sequence: CASSSRGGEELFF. This chain connects TRBV7-2 to TRBJ1-4; TCRdb proposes TRBD1, but this gene call is untestable without DNA. Germline V CDR1 and CDR2: SGHTA, FQGNSA. The length of the CDR3 is 13 residues.

This rearrangement joins TRBV7-9 to TRBJ2-2; TCRdb's D gene call, TRBD2, goes unchecked for lack of DNA. The length of the CDR3 is 15 residues. In germline, CDR1 is SEHNR, CDR2 FQNEAQ (reference sequence). CDR3 sequence: CASSSRLAVTGELFF. Full variable domain (missing parts from reference TRBV7-9 and TRBJ2-2): DTGVSQNPRHKITKRGQNVTFRCDPISEHNRLYWYRQTLGQGPEFLTYFQNEAQLEKSRLLSDRFSAERPKGSFSTLEIQRTEQGDSAMYLCASSSRLAVTGELFFGEGSRLTVL.

The gene calls are TRBV20-1 and TRBJ2-2; TCRdb proposes TRBD2, but this gene call is untestable without DNA. Per germline, CDR1 DFQATT and CDR2 SNEGSKA (reference sequence). CDR3 length equals 14 residues. This CDR3 is CSALAGVNTGELFF.

The chain uses TRBV5-1 and TRBJ1-2. There are 13 residues in the CDR3. CDR1 is SGHRS and CDR2 is YFSETQ in the germline V gene. CDR3 residues: CASSLDRDGVYTF.

This chain connects TRBV2 to TRBJ2-3; TCRdb lists TRBD2, though no DNA is available to test this call. The CDR3 is 16 residues long. Germline CDR1 SNHLY, CDR2 FYNNEI. CDR3 residues: CASSELAGGFPDTQYF.

The chain uses TRBV20-1 and TRBJ2-3. The CDR3 has 12 amino acids. CDR1 and CDR2 from the germline V gene are DFQATT and SNEGSKA (reference sequence). The CDR3 spells CSARGDTDTQYF.

The chain has TRBV4-3 and TRBJ1-2; checking the TCRdb D call of TRBD1 is not possible without DNA. The germline gives CDR1 LGHNA, CDR2 YSLEER. The CDR3 contains 15 residues. The CDR3 sequence: CASSQVGDANYGYTF.

The gene calls are TRBV4-3 and TRBJ2-6; the TCRdb D gene call, TRBD1, has no DNA to confirm it. The germline gives CDR1 LGHNA, CDR2 YSLEER. The CDR3 totals 19 residues. CDR3 amino acids: CASSQDPPLIKAGANVLTF.

This chain links TRBV12-3 or TRBV12-4 with TRBJ1-1. The CDR3 consists of 13 residues. CDR3 residues: CASSVSIWTEAFF.

This CDR3 reads CASSEGDSPSTEAFF. V gene TRBV10-2 combines with J gene TRBJ1-1; TCRdb reports TRBD1, a call that lacks DNA to check it against. The V gene's germline CDR1 is WSHSY and CDR2 SAAADI. CDR3 size: 15 residues.